The sequence of this T cell receptor beta chain was determined in a study of metastatic and nonmetastatic thyroid tumors. The overall study: Comparative analysis of repertoires was undertaken across blood and tumor or nodule tissue obtained from malignant and benign thyroid patients. Study results and caveats: For both blood and tumor, malignant thyroid tumors reportedly showed significantly higher TCR beta diversity than benign nodules did.

No patient had received any treatment before thyroid surgery. CDR1 and CDR2 from the germline V gene are MDHEN and SYDVKM. This CDR3 is built from 13 residues. With 2 bases removed from V and 2 bases from J, the gap between germline ends came to 7 bases. In the authors' methods: The study took CDR3 differences across clinicopathological groups and made a distant-metastasis classifier for papillary thyroid cancer from them. TCRdb re-clonotyped the PCR reads via MiXCR. V and J calls and clone size were set by TCRdb, not the authors. The sample comprises 32,000 or so clones, around a fifth of which are singletons, and over 6.5% rests with the top ten. A word on this clone: Its antigen remains unknown.

This TCR was recovered from a female donor with papillary thyroid cancer or a benign thyroid nodule (not recorded which). Some clones in this sample may be carry-over from other donors' samples. The gene calls are TRBV28 and TRBJ2-7; possibly TRBD1 for D (5 bases). Sequenced material: blood. This chain's CDR3 is CASSLQGPYEQYF. The CDR3 DNA follows: TGTGCCAGCAGTTTACAGGGCCCCTACGAGCAGTACTTC.